These 13 T cell receptor beta chains came from one sample sequenced in a study of CD8 T cells in ankylosing spondylitis (dated by TCRdb to between 2016 and 2019). Libraries were made using 5' RACE. TCRdb lists the instrument as Illumina HiSeq 2500. The raw public data were reprocessed by TCRdb itself: fastp quality trimming at Q25, MiXCR clonotype calling, in-frame beta chains only. Rows matching on CDR3 protein sequence are summarized as one entry with the most common DNA and genes. Within this sample are fewer than 130,000 distinct CDR3 sequences, with around 24% of them counted one time only. The leading ten clones occupy 9% to 15% of the sample. Sequencing used synovial fluid, either unsorted or a sorted T cell fraction (not recorded which). These receptors all stem from a male donor with ankylosing spondylitis.

This clonotype was seen more than once but under ten times. The chain employs TRBV4-2 and TRBJ1-3; D may be TRBD1 (5 bases). The CDR3 extends over 16 amino acids. V lost 0 bases, J lost 0 bases, and 9 bases lay in between. The germline V gene has CDR1 LGHNA and CDR2 YNFKEQ. CDR3 in amino acids: CASSQDDSISGNTIYF. The CDR3 DNA sequence: TGTGCCAGCAGCCAAGATGACAGCATCTCTGGAAACACCATATATTTT.

This clonotype was recorded at least ten times. This sequence joins TRBV7-2 and TRBJ2-3; D is possibly TRBD2 (5 bases). Germline CDR1 and CDR2: SGHTA and FQGNSA. The CDR3 runs to 12 residues. Trimming removed 5 bases at V and 6 bases at J, with 9 bases between. The CDR3 coding sequence is TGTGCCAGCAGCCCCTCGGGGGATACGCAGTATTTT. Protein product: CASSPSGDTQYF.

This clonotype was recorded a few times. Germline and junction disagree at one end, which may indicate a read error. The chain employs TRBV20-1 and TRBJ2-2; 7 nucleotides align to TRBD1. CDR3 size: 16 residues. Germline assignment: CDR1 DFQATT and CDR2 SNEGSKA (reference sequence). In nucleotides, the CDR3 is TGCTGTGCTCCACGTTTGGACAGGCCTAATAGCGGGGAGCTGTTTTTT. Protein product: CCAPRLDRPNSGELFF.

This clonotype was detected a few times. The rearrangement uses TRBV5-6 and TRBJ2-1; tentative D call: TRBD2 (5 bases). V lost 4 bases and J lost 8, with 10 bases in between. CDR1 and CDR2 from the germline V gene are SGHDT and YYEEEE. This CDR3 is built from 12 residues. CDR3 nucleotide sequence: TGTGCCAGCAGCGGGAGAGGAGATGAGCAGTTCTTC. Protein product: CASSGRGDEQFF.

This clonotype was picked up a small number of times. The chain is built from TRBV7-2 and TRBJ2-2; TRBD1 matches 7 bases. Unmatched junction bases numbered 1, after V lost 3 bases and J lost 6 bases. The CDR3 runs 13 residues. The germline gives CDR1 SGHTA, CDR2 FQGNSA. The CDR3 sequence is CASSFGQAGELFF. DNA of the CDR3: TGTGCCAGCAGCTTCGGACAGGCCGGGGAGCTGTTTTTT.

This clonotype has a handful of counts. The J gene is TRBJ2-5, the V gene TRBV14; either TRBD1 or TRBD2 may supply D (5 bases each). The germline V gene encodes CDR1 SGHDN and CDR2 FVKESK. V lost 3 bases and J 7 bases, leaving 12 bases between the germline ends. This CDR3 has 13 amino acids. CDR3 amino acids: CASSQGRSGTQYF. The CDR3 nucleotides are TGTGCCAGCAGCCAGGGACGGTCGGGGACCCAGTACTTC.

In its sample, this clonotype was seen a few times. The CDR3 sequence: CASSLGSGVDGELFF. For the CDR3, the DNA is TGTGCCAGCAGCTTAGGGTCAGGGGTCGACGGGGAGCTGTTTTTT. V is TRBV7-6 and J is TRBJ2-2, with a weak D call TRBD1 (6 bases). Germline CDR1 is SGHVS and CDR2 is FNYEAQ. V was clipped by 1 base and J by 7 bases, with 13 bases between them. The CDR3 extends over 15 amino acids.

This sequence joins TRBV12-3 or TRBV12-4 and TRBJ2-2; the D gene is possibly TRBD1 (5 bases). Trimming pared 6 bases from V and 5 bases from J, leaving 10 bases between. This CDR3 comprises 13 residues. CDR3 protein: CASRAPGTGELFF. For the CDR3, the DNA is TGTGCCAGCAGAGCACCAGGGACCGGGGAGCTGTTTTTT.

This clonotype has at least ten counts. CDR3 amino acids: CASSQDWQSSYEQYF. CDR3 coding DNA: TGTGCCAGCAGCCAAGATTGGCAGAGTTCCTACGAGCAGTACTTC. J is TRBJ2-7 and V is TRBV4-2; no firm D call. This CDR3 contains 15 residues. The germline CDR1 and CDR2 sequences are LGHNA and YNFKEQ. The V gene lost 0 bases and the J gene lost 1 base, with 10 bases spanning the gap.

This clonotype was seen repeatedly, ten times or more. DNA for the CDR3: TGTGCCAGCAGCTTAGGGACTAGCGGGAGGGCCGTGGAGACCCAGTACTTC. Protein: CASSLGTSGRAVETQYF. The chain joins TRBV11-2 to TRBJ2-5; 15 bases align to TRBD2. Unmatched junction bases numbered 5, after V lost 1 base and J lost 5 bases. The CDR3 is 17 residues long. From germline, CDR1 is SGHAT and CDR2 FQNNGV.

This CDR3 is CASSPWDGNSPLHF. The CDR3 region has the DNA TGTGCCAGCAGCCCATGGGATGGAAATTCACCCCTCCACTTT. The chain couples TRBV9 to TRBJ1-6; D gene ambiguous. The CDR3 has 14 residues. V was trimmed by 4 bases and J by 7 bases, leaving 12 bases between them. Germline-derived CDR1 and CDR2 are SGDLS and YYNGEE.

There are a few counts of this clonotype. V and J are TRBV5-1 and TRBJ2-2; tentatively, D is TRBD1 (7 bases). Trimming removed 8 bases from V and 4 bases from J, with 15 bases in between. This CDR3 is 14 amino acids long. Germline V gene sequence: CDR1 SGHRS, CDR2 YFSETQ. CDR3 nucleotides: TGCGCCAGTACCGGGACAGCGGGCACCGGGGAGCTGTTTTTT. This codes for CASTGTAGTGELFF.

This clonotype was counted a few times. J is TRBJ2-2 and V is TRBV4-1, with D perhaps assigned TRBD1 or TRBD2 (7 bases each). V gave up 0 bases and J gave up 4 bases, with 15 bases separating them. Germline V gene data show CDR1 as MGHRA and CDR2 as YSYEKL. The length of the CDR3 is 17 residues. The CDR3 loop is CASSQDTGEGITGELFF. CDR3 bases: TGCGCCAGCAGCCAAGATACAGGGGAGGGGATCACCGGGGAGCTGTTTTTT.